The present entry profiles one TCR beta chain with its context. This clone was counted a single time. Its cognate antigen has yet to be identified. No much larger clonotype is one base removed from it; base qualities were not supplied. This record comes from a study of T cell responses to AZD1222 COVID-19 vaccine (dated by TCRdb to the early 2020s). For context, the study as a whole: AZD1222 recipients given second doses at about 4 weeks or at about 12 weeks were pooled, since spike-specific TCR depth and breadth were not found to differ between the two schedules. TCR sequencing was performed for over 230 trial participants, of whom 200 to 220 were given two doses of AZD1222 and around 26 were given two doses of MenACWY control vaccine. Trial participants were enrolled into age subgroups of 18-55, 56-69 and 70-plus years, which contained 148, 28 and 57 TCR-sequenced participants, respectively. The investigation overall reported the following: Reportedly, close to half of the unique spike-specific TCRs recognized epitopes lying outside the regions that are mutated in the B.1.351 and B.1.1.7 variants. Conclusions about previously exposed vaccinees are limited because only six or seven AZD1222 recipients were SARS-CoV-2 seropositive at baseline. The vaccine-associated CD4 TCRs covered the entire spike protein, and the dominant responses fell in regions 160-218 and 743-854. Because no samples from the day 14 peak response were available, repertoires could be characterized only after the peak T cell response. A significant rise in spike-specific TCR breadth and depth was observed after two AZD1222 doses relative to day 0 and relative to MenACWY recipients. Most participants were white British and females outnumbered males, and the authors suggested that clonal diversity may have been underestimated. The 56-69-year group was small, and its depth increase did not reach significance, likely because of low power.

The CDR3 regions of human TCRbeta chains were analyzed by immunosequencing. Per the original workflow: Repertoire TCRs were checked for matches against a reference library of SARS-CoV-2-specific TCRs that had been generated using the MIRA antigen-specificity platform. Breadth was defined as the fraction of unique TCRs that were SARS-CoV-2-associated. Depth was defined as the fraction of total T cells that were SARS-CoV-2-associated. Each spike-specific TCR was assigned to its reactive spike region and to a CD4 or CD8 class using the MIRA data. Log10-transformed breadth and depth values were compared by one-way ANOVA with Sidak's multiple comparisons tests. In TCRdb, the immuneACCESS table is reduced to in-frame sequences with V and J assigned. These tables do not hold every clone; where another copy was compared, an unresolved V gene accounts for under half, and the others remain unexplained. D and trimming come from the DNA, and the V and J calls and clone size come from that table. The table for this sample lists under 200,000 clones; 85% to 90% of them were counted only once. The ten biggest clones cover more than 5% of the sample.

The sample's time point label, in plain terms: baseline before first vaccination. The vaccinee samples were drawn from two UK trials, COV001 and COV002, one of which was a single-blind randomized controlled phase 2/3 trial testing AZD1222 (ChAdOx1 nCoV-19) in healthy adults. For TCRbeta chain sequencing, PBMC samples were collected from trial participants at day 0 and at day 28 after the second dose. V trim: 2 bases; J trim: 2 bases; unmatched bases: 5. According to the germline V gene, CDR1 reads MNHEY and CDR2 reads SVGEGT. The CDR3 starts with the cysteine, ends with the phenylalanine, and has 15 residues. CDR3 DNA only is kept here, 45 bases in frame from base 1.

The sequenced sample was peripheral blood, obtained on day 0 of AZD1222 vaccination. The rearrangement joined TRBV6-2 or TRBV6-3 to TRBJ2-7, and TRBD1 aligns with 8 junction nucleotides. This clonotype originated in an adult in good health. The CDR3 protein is CASSYGQGATYEQYF. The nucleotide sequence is TGTGCCAGCAGTTACGGGCAGGGGGCCACCTACGAGCAGTACTTC.